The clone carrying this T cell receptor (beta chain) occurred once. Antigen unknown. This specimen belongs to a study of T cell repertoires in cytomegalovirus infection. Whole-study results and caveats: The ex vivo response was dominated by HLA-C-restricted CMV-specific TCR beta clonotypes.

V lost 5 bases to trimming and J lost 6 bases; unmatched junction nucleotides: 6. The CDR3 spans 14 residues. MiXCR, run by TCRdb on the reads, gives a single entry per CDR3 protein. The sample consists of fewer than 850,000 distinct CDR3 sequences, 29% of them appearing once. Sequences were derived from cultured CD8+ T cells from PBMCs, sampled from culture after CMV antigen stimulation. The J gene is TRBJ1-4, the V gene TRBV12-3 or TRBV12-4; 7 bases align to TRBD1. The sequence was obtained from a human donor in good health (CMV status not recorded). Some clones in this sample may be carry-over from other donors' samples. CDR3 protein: CASSHTTGDEKLFF. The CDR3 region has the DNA TGTGCCAGCAGTCACACCACAGGGGATGAAAAACTGTTTTTT.